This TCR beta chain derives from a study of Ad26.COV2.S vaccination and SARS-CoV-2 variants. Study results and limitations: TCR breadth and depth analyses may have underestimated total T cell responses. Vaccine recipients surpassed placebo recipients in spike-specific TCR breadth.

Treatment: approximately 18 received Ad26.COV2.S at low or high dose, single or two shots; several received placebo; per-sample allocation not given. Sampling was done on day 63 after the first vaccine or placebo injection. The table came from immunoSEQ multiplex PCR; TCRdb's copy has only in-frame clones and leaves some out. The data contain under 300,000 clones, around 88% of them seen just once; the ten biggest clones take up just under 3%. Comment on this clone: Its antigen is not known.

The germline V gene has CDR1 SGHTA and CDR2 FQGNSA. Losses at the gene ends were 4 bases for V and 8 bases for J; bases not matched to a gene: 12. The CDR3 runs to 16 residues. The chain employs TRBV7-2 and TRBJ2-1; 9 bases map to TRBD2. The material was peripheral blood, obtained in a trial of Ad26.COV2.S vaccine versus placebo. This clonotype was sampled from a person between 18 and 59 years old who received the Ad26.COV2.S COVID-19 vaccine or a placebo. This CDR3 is CASSYPMIAGADEQFF. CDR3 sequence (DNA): TGTGCCAGCAGCTATCCGATGATAGCGGGAGCAGATGAGCAGTTCTTC.